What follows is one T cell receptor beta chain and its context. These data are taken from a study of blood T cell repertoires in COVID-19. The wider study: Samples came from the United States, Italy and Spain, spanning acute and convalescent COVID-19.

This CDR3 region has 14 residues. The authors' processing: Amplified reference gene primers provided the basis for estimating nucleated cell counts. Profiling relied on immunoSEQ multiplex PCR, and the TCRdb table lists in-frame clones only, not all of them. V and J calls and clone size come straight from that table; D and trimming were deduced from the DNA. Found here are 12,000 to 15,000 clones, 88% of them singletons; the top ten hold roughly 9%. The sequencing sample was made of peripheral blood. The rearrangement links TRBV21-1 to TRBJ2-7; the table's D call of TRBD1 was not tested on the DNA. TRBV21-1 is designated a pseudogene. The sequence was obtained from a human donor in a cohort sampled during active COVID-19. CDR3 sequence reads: CASVPGQGIFEQYF. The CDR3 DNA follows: TGTGCCAGCGTCCCGGGACAGGGGATTTTTGAGCAGTACTTC.